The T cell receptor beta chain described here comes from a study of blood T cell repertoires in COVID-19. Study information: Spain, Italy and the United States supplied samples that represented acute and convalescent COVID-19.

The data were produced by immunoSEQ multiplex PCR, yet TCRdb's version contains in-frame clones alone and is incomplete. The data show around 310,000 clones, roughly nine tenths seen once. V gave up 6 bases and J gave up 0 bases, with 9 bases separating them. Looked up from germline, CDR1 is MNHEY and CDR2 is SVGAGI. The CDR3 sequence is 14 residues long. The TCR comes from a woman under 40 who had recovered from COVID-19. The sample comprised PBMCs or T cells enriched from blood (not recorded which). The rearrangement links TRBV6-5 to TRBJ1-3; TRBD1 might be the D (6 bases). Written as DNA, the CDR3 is TGTGCCAGCAGGGAGACAGGCTCTGGAAACACCATATATTTT. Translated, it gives CASRETGSGNTIYF.